This TCR beta chain stems from a study of Tregs in tolerant kidney transplant recipients. Overall study results and limits: The most relevant donor-specific Treg TCRbeta repertoire apparently came from expansion with activated donor B cells.

Thawed PBMCs were FACS-sorted into unstimulated CD4+CD25+CD127- regulatory T cells, CD4+CD25- non-regulatory cells, CD4 and CD8 cells. TCRdb's table, derived via immunoSEQ multiplex PCR, lists solely in-frame clones and lacks some. The sample shows some 70,000 clones, around 84% of them seen only once. In germline, CDR1 is SGDLS, CDR2 YYNGEE. The CDR3 has 15 residues. V gave up 3 bases and J gave up 5 bases, with 17 bases separating them. Worth noting for this clone: The antigen is undetermined.

The sample comprised CD4+ T cells from blood. The clonotype was recovered from a human donor in good health. The gene calls are TRBV9 and TRBJ2-5; D is tentatively TRBD1 or TRBD2 (6 bases each). The CDR3 nucleotides read TGTGCCAGCAGCGGGGGGGCTAGCCGAGGGGAGACCCAGTACTTC. Amino acids: CASSGGASRGETQYF.